One TCR beta chain is described in this entry. Its antigen remains unidentified. Per-nucleotide qualities are absent, and no much larger clonotype sits a single base away. The library was produced with the immunoSEQ multiplex PCR assay. For the multiplex PCR, a mixture combining 60 forward primers for TCR Vbeta segments and 13 reverse primers for TCR Jbeta segments was used. The CDR3 region of rearranged TCR beta genes was amplified from genomic DNA by a multiplex PCR assay. The amplified TCR beta libraries were sequenced on the Illumina HiSeq System as 87-base-pair reads. The source study handled its data this way. Across the 640 or so repertoires, a later analysis counted around 80 million unique TCR beta chains, 9.5 million to 12 million of which were shared by at least two donors. Raw reads were error-corrected and collapsed into unique sequences by a nearest-neighbor algorithm in which closely related sequences were merged to remove PCR and sequencing errors. CDR3 sequences were aligned to IMGT reference sequences to assign V, D and J gene segments. For a sequence to be retained, a match of at least six nucleotides was required to both a V gene segment and a J gene segment. Rearrangements were classified as productive when the CDR3 lacked stop codons and remained in frame with V and J, and all other rearrangements were classified as non-productive. CDR3 was defined according to IMGT convention as the region running from the second conserved V-encoded cysteine to the conserved J-encoded phenylalanine. In an earlier analysis of 587 of the donors, sequences lacking an unambiguous match to a single V gene segment were excluded. An earlier analysis of approximately 590 of the donors called V segments functional above 56.7% productive rearrangements and segregating when the between-donor standard deviation exceeded 5%. To diagnose cytomegalovirus status from the catalog of TCR beta chain sequences, a statistical classification framework was built. In a later analysis, V and J genes were assigned by comparing TCR nucleotide sequences against IMGT/GENE-DB human TR gene sequences. Using the TCRdist pipeline, a later analysis assigned CDR3 sequences along with most-parsimonious VDJ recombination scenarios. A later analysis defined each TCR beta chain by its CDR3 amino acid sequence plus V-gene family, and excluded reads lacking a unique V-gene family. As a way to deal with suspected cross-contamination and a sequencing artifact, a later analysis dropped 592 nucleotide sequences that were highly shared and had low generation probability. A later analysis calculated a clonal expansion index for each public chain from normalized within-repertoire ranks of inferred template counts. Generation probabilities in a later analysis came from a VDJ recombination model fitted to out-of-frame rearrangements, and those results were checked against IGoR. In a later analysis, TCR-TCR, TCR-HLA and TCR-CMV co-occurrence was scored with hypergeometric tests, and a repertoire-size bias correction was applied to TCR pairs. False discovery rates were estimated in a later analysis by permuting HLA or CMV assignments 20 times. In a later analysis, co-occurring TCRs were grouped with DBSCAN, and TCRdist sequence similarity was added when clustering was performed within HLA-allele-positive subsets. Co-occurrence clustering excluded repertoires with fewer than 30,000 or more than 120,000 public chains, plus five with anomalous nucleotide sharing. The table was pulled from immuneACCESS by TCRdb, which kept in-frame rearrangements only. Such tables lose some clones; where checked, under half of the loss comes from unresolved V genes, and the rest has no known cause. The V and J calls and the clone size are those of that table, but D and trimming were determined from the DNA. Here the sample has 120,000 to 150,000 clones; roughly three quarters occur a single time. The ten largest clonotypes hold roughly 4.9% of the sample.

This specimen comes from a study of cytomegalovirus exposure and HLA in healthy donors listed by TCRdb under 2017. Regarding the complete study: In an earlier analysis of roughly 590 of the donors, about 260 Gb of sequence data and about 110 million unique TCR beta sequences from about 179 million T cells were reported. Because of strong linkage in the cohort, roughly five DR-DQ haplotypes were treated as single units for association and clustering. In a later analysis, previously published TCR beta repertoires from 500 to 750 donors were re-analyzed and high-resolution HLA genotyping was added so that TCR occurrence patterns could be studied. All discovery cohort repertoires had been generated using a single sequencing platform. The T cell repertoires of several hundred subjects were profiled by immunosequencing and related to cytomegalovirus serostatus. In addition to the first cohort of hundreds of subjects, a separate validation cohort of some 120 different subjects was used. HLA typing covered class I and class II loci at four-digit resolution. An earlier analysis of fewer than 700 of the donors applied high-throughput TCR beta sequencing to assess whether each TCR beta V gene segment acted as functional or pseudogenic. Roughly 300 gigabases of sequencing data and tens of millions of unique TCR sequences made up an early release that covered over 550 HLA-typed donors. A later genetic analysis took genome-wide SNP genotypes for about three fifths of the 666 donors and used that subset as a discovery cohort. In the later analysis, no new phenotypic data were used to find candidate immune exposures; instead, reliance was placed on TCR beta sequences and their occurrence across donors. The genetic ancestry cluster associated with self-reported Caucasian donors included over 65% of the 398 genotyped donors. The study combined high-throughput TCR immunosequencing, statistical association of individual TCRs with disease status, and machine learning to predict cytomegalovirus infection status. Donor age, sex, ethnicity and CMV serostatus were collected together with the repertoire data. Among 300 to 450 genotyped donors of the cohort, an average of approximately 240,000 unique TCR beta nucleotide sequences were sequenced per donor, about a sixth of them non-productive. Typing coverage differed by locus: A, B, C, DRB1 and DQB1 were typed in roughly 620-630 donors, DQA1 in 522, DPA1 in around 610, and DPB1 in just under 490. The study was designed to test whether signatures of past pathogen exposure could be identified by cataloging public T cell receptors.

The cohort was made up of approximately 670 healthy bone marrow donors. At the time of sampling, every cohort member was nominally healthy, though immune exposures that went unrecorded were likely present. The donor tested CMV seronegative and was one of the 352 seronegative cohort members. Each donor provided a peripheral blood sample, and peripheral blood mononuclear cells were used for TCR beta sequencing. Genomic DNA was extracted from the blood cell samples with the Qiagen DNeasy Blood Extraction Kit. V sheds 1 base and J sheds 12 bases, leaving 13 bases between their ends. The CDR3, from cysteine to phenylalanine, totals 12 residues. The kept DNA is CDR3 alone, 36 bases in frame from the first base. CDR1 and CDR2, per the germline V gene, are SGHAT and FQNNGV. The study at large found these results: Because the 87-base-pair reads could not distinguish some IMGT-functional V segments, including TRBV6-2 and TRBV6-3, those segments were excluded. The classifier was reported to diagnose cytomegalovirus status with high specificity and sensitivity in both the original cohort and the validation cohort. For the cohort, immune exposure information was limited to CMV serostatus. In a later analysis, TCR association rates were found to vary across HLA loci, with the most associated TCRs seen for DRB1 alleles and the fewest for HLA-C alleles. A further reported finding was that TCR beta sequences accurately predicted the HLA-A and HLA-B alleles for most subjects in the first cohort. This cohort had only TCR beta chains sequenced, and the lack of alpha or paired-chain data limited which features could be detected. Over 15 rarely observed V segments, including chromosome 9 orphons, were excluded from the earlier analysis of approximately 600 of the donors because counts were too low. Compared with equally common non-associated chains, HLA-associated TCR beta chains in a later analysis were more clonally expanded and had lower generation probabilities. A group of highly shared sequence variants was considered likely to be a technical artifact of the sequencing pipeline. When HLA alleles, especially DR and DQ, strongly co-occurred, TCR associations were difficult to assign to individual alleles. Most TCR sequences were seen in very few donors, while some public TCRs were found in many individuals. The authors suggested that the approach could potentially be extended to other disease states and immunological phenotypes. According to a later genetic analysis, donors in an Asian-associated ancestry cluster had fewer N-insertions in productive TCRs than the approximately 650-donor mean. Because some donors lacked HLA typing at each locus, the association tests relied only on the typed subset. In vitro tests confirmed that a few of the cytomegalovirus-associated TCR beta chains recognize cytomegalovirus antigens. Correlated functional status among segregating V segments might be attributable to linkage disequilibrium, but an unknown experimental factor could not be ruled out. According to a later analysis, parvovirus B19, influenza, CMV and Epstein-Barr virus appeared linked to several top co-occurrence clusters. In a later analysis, most CMV-associated TCR beta chains were found to appear HLA-restricted, with HLA associations seemingly driven largely by CMV exposure. A later genetic analysis associated a missense DCLRE1C variant with V-gene and J-gene trimming of TCR beta chains, and an independent cohort replicated the association. In the study, around 160 TCR beta chains were listed as associated with cytomegalovirus. An earlier analysis of some 590 of the donors showed that most TCR beta V segments appeared in productive rearrangements either about 90% or about 30% of the time, which broadly matched IMGT annotations. Roughly uniform sequencing depth across donors was assumed in presence/absence analyses, although this assumption may not hold. At a false discovery rate of 0.05, a later analysis linked around 15,000 TCR beta sequences to specific HLA alleles.

The sequenced sample was PBMCs. In this chain, TRBV11-2 is recombined with TRBJ2-7, with a tentative D gene TRBD2 over 5 matching bases. This TCR was sampled from a woman aged 45 to 65 in good health and CMV-seronegative. The CDR3 loop reads CASSLAGVRLYF. The sequenced DNA is TGTGCCAGCAGCTTAGCCGGGGTTAGGCTGTACTTC.